A single sample gave rise to the 30 T cell receptor beta chains below, sequenced in a study of shared clonotypes between healthy human individuals. The repertoire was sequenced with immunoSEQ multiplex PCR; TCRdb's copy has only in-frame clones and lacks some. This sample has over 1.5 million clones, with 95% to 99% found just once. The sequenced sample consisted of naive CD4+ T cells sorted from blood. Subset indicated: CD45RA+ positively selected. The receptors derive from a man younger than 45 in good health.

This chain uses TRBV10-3 with TRBJ1-2; 7 positions match TRBD1. CDR1 ENHRY and CDR2 SYGVKD come from the germline V gene. CDR3 size: 15 residues. J was trimmed by 3 bases and V by 3 bases; bases with no gene match: 7. CDR3 amino acids: CAISDKGTDYYGYTF. In DNA, the CDR3 is TGTGCCATCAGTGATAAGGGGACAGACTACTATGGCTACACCTTC.

The V gene is TRBV25-1, the J gene TRBJ2-1, with D uncertain. CDR3 length: 11 residues. V gave up 4 bases and J gave up 9 bases, with 7 bases separating them. The V gene's germline CDR1 is MGHDK and CDR2 SYGVNS. The CDR3 is CASSGGSEQFF. The CDR3 DNA is TGTGCCAGCAGTGGGGGTAGTGAGCAGTTCTTC.

The chain joins TRBV6-5 to TRBJ2-3; D may match TRBD1 or TRBD2 (5 bases each). V dropped 7 bases and J dropped 1 base, with 12 bases sitting between them. CDR1 is MNHEY, CDR2 SVGAGI, per germline. The CDR3 extends over 14 amino acids. The CDR3 coding sequence is TGTGCCAGCAAACGGGACGTTGGCACAGATACGCAGTATTTT. Translating gives CASKRDVGTDTQYF.

The rearrangement uses TRBV6-5 and TRBJ1-2; D gene unclear. The CDR3 sequence is 12 residues long. Trimming left V 6 bases short and J 2 bases short, with 7 bases between. Germline lookup yields CDR1 MNHEY and CDR2 SVGAGI. CDR3 nucleotides: TGTGCCAGCAGGATCGGAAACTATGGCTACACCTTC. Amino acid sequence: CASRIGNYGYTF.

J is TRBJ2-7 and V is TRBV7-9, with D possibly being TRBD2 (6 bases). Germline V gene sequence: CDR1 SEHNR, CDR2 FQNEAQ (reference sequence). V gave up 3 bases and J gave up 2 bases, with 17 bases separating them. The CDR3 is made up of 16 amino acids. CDR3 residues: CASSLGLSGGAYEQYF. CDR3 nucleotide sequence: TGTGCCAGCAGCTTGGGCCTTAGCGGAGGGGCCTACGAGCAGTACTTC.

The chain has TRBV2 and TRBJ1-1; weak D call: TRBD1 (6 bases). CDR3 length: 12 amino acids. V dropped 4 bases and J dropped 10 bases, with 13 bases sitting between them. Germline lookup yields CDR1 SNHLY and CDR2 FYNNEI. The CDR3 DNA follows: TGTGCCAGCAGTGGGCGCCGAGGGGGAGCTTTCTTT. Protein product: CASSGRRGGAFF.

The chain employs TRBV2 and TRBJ2-3, with no clear D. Trimming pared 3 bases from V and 7 bases from J, leaving 17 bases between. CDR3 size: 15 residues. Germline assignment: CDR1 SNHLY and CDR2 FYNNEI. The CDR3 nucleotides read TGTGCCAGCAGTGAGGGCAGTACCTCCATGCATACGCAGTATTTT. Translation: CASSEGSTSMHTQYF.

The chain uses TRBV11-2 and TRBJ2-5; 9 positions match TRBD1. J lost 5 bases, V lost 3 bases, and 10 bases had no gene match. Per the germline V gene, CDR1 is SGHAT and CDR2 is FQNNGV. This CDR3 is built from 16 residues. The CDR3 nucleotides are TGTGCCAGCAGCTTGCGGGGGACAGGGTTTATGGAGACCCAGTACTTC. Translating it yields CASSLRGTGFMETQYF.

Remarks on this clone: Distinct nucleotide sequences in the sample also encode this CDR3. The chain has TRBV5-1 and TRBJ1-4; D gene uncertain. CDR1 SGHRS and CDR2 YFSETQ come from the germline V gene. CDR3 length: 14 residues. V was pared by 3 bases and J by 2 bases, with 8 bases between. The CDR3 nucleotides are TGCGCCAGCAGCTCGGGTGGCACTAATGAAAAACTGTTTTTT. This sequence encodes CASSSGGTNEKLFF.

Of note for this clone: The sample contains more than one DNA sequence encoding this CDR3. This rearrangement joins TRBV11-3 to TRBJ2-3, with D unresolved. With 1 base removed from V and 0 bases from J, the gap between germline ends came to 5 bases. This CDR3 is built from 14 residues. The germline CDR1 and CDR2 sequences are SGHNT and YENEEA. The CDR3 DNA is TGTGCCAGCAGCTTAGGAGGTAGCACAGATACGCAGTATTTT. The encoded protein is CASSLGGSTDTQYF.

The V call is TRBV7-8, the J call TRBJ1-5; D perhaps matches TRBD1 (6 bases). Germline CDR1 and CDR2: SGHVS and FQNEAQ. This CDR3 region has 16 residues. The V and J ends lost 4 bases and 0 bases respectively, with 13 bases between them. The CDR3 protein is CASSYLRTVSNQPQHF. CDR3 DNA sequence: TGTGCCAGCAGCTATCTGCGGACAGTTAGCAATCAGCCCCAGCATTTT.

This chain joins TRBV9 and TRBJ2-7; D is unclear. Between the trimmed V and J ends, which lost 4 bases and 7 bases, there was a span of 12 bases. The CDR3 loop spans 12 amino acids. Germline V lookup: CDR1 SGDLS, CDR2 YYNGEE. The CDR3 DNA reads TGTGCCAGCAGCCTCGCCGGCGCTGAGCAGTACTTC. The encoded protein is CASSLAGAEQYF.

This rearrangement joins TRBV28 to TRBJ2-7, with TRBD1 matching over 8 bases. V shed 3 bases and J 11 bases; nucleotides not matched to a gene: 6. Germline values: CDR1 MDHEN, CDR2 SYDVKM. CDR3 length equals 12 residues. The CDR3 DNA is TGTGCCAGCAGTTTCCGGCCAGGGGGCGAGTACTTC. Its protein product is CASSFRPGGEYF.

Turning to this clone: The sample has other DNA sequences that encode this CDR3 too. This rearrangement joins TRBV7-9 to TRBJ1-3; D is ambiguous. Between the trimmed V and J ends, which lost 3 bases and 0 bases, there was a span of 3 bases. The CDR3 has 13 amino acids. The V gene's germline CDR1 is SEHNR and CDR2 FQNEAQ (reference sequence). The CDR3 reads CASSFGSGNTIYF. The CDR3 DNA sequence: TGTGCCAGCAGCTTTGGCTCTGGAAACACCATATATTTT.

The CDR3 DNA follows: TGCGCCAGCAGCCTCATCGGGACAAAGGTAGACAATGAGCAGTTCTTC. Amino acid sequence: CASSLIGTKVDNEQFF. The rearrangement links TRBV5-1 to TRBJ2-1, with a possible D match to TRBD1 (6 bases). Trimming shortened V by 4 bases and J by 5 bases, and 19 bases separated the two germline ends. The length of the CDR3 is 16 residues. Per the germline V gene, CDR1 is SGHRS and CDR2 is YFSETQ.

The rearrangement uses TRBV27 and TRBJ2-7; possibly TRBD2 for D (5 bases). V lost 2 bases to trimming and J lost 1 base, with 12 bases between them. From germline, CDR1 is MNHEY and CDR2 SMNVEV (reference sequence). The length of the CDR3 is 15 residues. The CDR3 protein is CASSLQSGRSYEQYF. In DNA form, the CDR3 reads TGTGCCAGCAGTTTACAAAGCGGACGTTCCTACGAGCAGTACTTC.

The chain carries TRBV10-1 and TRBJ2-3; tentatively, D is TRBD1 or TRBD2 (5 bases each). The CDR3 consists of 14 residues. The ends were cut back, 5 bases at V and 0 bases at J, with 9 bases in the middle. Germline V lookup: CDR1 WNHNN, CDR2 SYGVQD (reference sequence). As DNA, the CDR3 is TGCGCCAGCAGTCACAGGACTAGCACAGATACGCAGTATTTT. Translated: CASSHRTSTDTQYF.

The J gene is TRBJ1-1, the V gene TRBV30; no definite D call. The CDR3 extends over 12 amino acids. Per the germline V gene, CDR1 is GTSNPN and CDR2 is SVGIG (reference sequence). Trimming pared 4 bases from V and 11 bases from J, leaving 17 bases between. Here the CDR3 DNA reads TGTGCCTGGACCCGGAGCGAACGCGCGGCTTTCTTT. Its translation is CAWTRSERAAFF.

This rearrangement joins TRBV29-1 to TRBJ2-1; 7 nucleotides align to TRBD2. Losses at the gene ends were 4 bases for V and 2 bases for J; bases not matched to a gene: 5. The CDR3 runs 14 residues. Looked up from germline, CDR1 is SQVTM and CDR2 is ANQGSEA. Here the CDR3 DNA reads TGCAGCGTTGGGGGGGGTAGTACCTACAATGAGCAGTTCTTC. It specifies CSVGGGSTYNEQFF.

The chain couples TRBV6-1 to TRBJ2-7; either TRBD1 or TRBD2 may supply D (5 bases each). V was pared by 7 bases and J by 0 bases, with 13 bases between. CDR3 size: 14 residues. Germline assignment: CDR1 MNHNS and CDR2 SASEGT. In nucleotides, the CDR3 is TGTGCCAGCACCGAAGGGACCTCCTCCTACGAGCAGTACTTC. Protein product: CASTEGTSSYEQYF.

This chain uses TRBV10-2 with TRBJ1-1, with 7 bases aligning to TRBD1. With 6 bases clipped from V and 11 bases from J, the junction kept 9 bases outside the gene matches. The length of the CDR3 is 12 residues. Per the germline V gene, CDR1 is WSHSY and CDR2 is SAAADI. The CDR3 sequence: CASSQGTDEAFF. In DNA form, the CDR3 reads TGCGCCAGCAGCCAGGGGACAGACGAGGCTTTCTTT.

CDR3 sequence reads: CASSSLAGSTDTQYF. The DNA for the CDR3 is TGTGCCAGCAGTTCACTAGCGGGAAGCACAGATACGCAGTATTTT. V gene TRBV5-4 combines with J gene TRBJ2-3, with 10 positions matching TRBD2. V shed 5 bases, J shed 0 bases, and the junction held 3 bases outside the gene matches. The CDR3 is 15 residues long. Germline V CDR1 and CDR2: SGHNT, YYREEE (reference sequence).

The chain employs TRBV7-9 and TRBJ1-4, with D hard to call. Between the trimmed V and J ends, which lost 1 base and 0 bases, there was a span of 15 bases. Germline assignment: CDR1 SEHNR and CDR2 FQNEAQ (reference sequence). This CDR3 contains 18 residues. CDR3 loop: CASSLGEIFPTTNEKLFF. DNA of the CDR3: TGTGCCAGCAGCTTAGGAGAGATCTTCCCCACAACTAATGAAAAACTGTTTTTT.

The chain combines TRBV18 with TRBJ2-7; the match to TRBD1 covers 11 bases. With 2 bases clipped from V and 2 bases from J, the junction kept 5 bases outside the gene matches. The CDR3 extends over 16 amino acids. CDR1 and CDR2 from the germline V gene are KGHSH and LQKENI. Written as DNA, the CDR3 is TGTGCCAGCTCACCATCGAAGGGACAGGGGGCCTACGAGCAGTACTTC. It is translated as CASSPSKGQGAYEQYF.

V is TRBV9 and J is TRBJ2-7; TRBD2 agrees at 8 bases. Trimming cost V 0 bases and J 2 bases; bases outside gene matches: 7. Per germline, CDR1 SGDLS and CDR2 YYNGEE. The CDR3 extends over 16 amino acids. The CDR3, as DNA: TGTGCCAGCAGCGTAGGTGGTGAGCGGGGGACCTACGAGCAGTACTTC. Translation: CASSVGGERGTYEQYF.

The V call is TRBV11-2, the J call TRBJ2-5; D not certain. The CDR3 sequence is 13 residues long. The germline CDR1 and CDR2 sequences are SGHAT and FQNNGV. The V and J ends lost 5 bases and 5 bases respectively, with 12 bases between them. CDR3 in amino acids: CASSTYDPETQYF. CDR3 nucleotide sequence: TGTGCCAGCAGCACTTACGACCCGGAGACCCAGTACTTC.

The rearrangement links TRBV10-2 to TRBJ2-5; 10 bases line up with TRBD1. This CDR3 comprises 17 residues. Trimming removed 5 bases from V and 5 bases from J; junction bases left unmatched: 14. The germline gives CDR1 WSHSY, CDR2 SAAADI. Written as DNA, the CDR3 is TGCGCCAGCAGTCAGACAGGGGGCGCGAGTTTTTCTGAGACCCAGTACTTC. As protein: CASSQTGGASFSETQYF.

V is TRBV4-1 and J is TRBJ2-7; 7 bases are a match to TRBD1. V lost 10 bases, J lost 3 bases, and 9 bases stayed unmatched. In germline, CDR1 is MGHRA, CDR2 YSYEKL. CDR3 length: 13 residues. DNA for the CDR3: TGCGCCAATTCCCCCGGGACAGACTACGAGCAGTACTTC. Residues: CANSPGTDYEQYF.

V and J are TRBV25-1 and TRBJ2-3; perhaps TRBD1 as D (5 bases). From germline, CDR1 is MGHDK and CDR2 SYGVNS. The V end was cut by 2 bases, the J end by 3 bases, with 18 bases between. The CDR3 has 17 amino acids. For the CDR3, the DNA is TGTGCCAGCAGTGAACGACTCCGCAGGGTTGGTACAGATACGCAGTATTTT. Its protein product is CASSERLRRVGTDTQYF.

V usage is TRBV2 and J usage is TRBJ2-7; the D is unclear. Germline lookup yields CDR1 SNHLY and CDR2 FYNNEI. V was pared by 7 bases and J by 2 bases, with 12 bases between. The CDR3 has 13 amino acids. The chain's CDR3 is CASIRVETYEQYF. CDR3 DNA: TGTGCCAGCATTCGAGTCGAGACCTACGAGCAGTACTTC.